The clone carrying this T cell receptor beta chain occurred a few times. What it recognizes is unknown. This sample was taken from a study of T cell repertoires in cytomegalovirus infection. The wider study: Public TCR beta signatures provided an indication of both CMV infection and a matching HLA type.

Study-wide findings and caveats: Ex vivo responses were dominated by HLA-C-restricted CMV-specific TCR beta clonotypes. Public TCR beta family frequency separated CMV-and-HLA carriers, including in an independent cohort.

Germline assignment: CDR1 SGHRS and CDR2 YFSETQ. J was trimmed by 7 bases and V by 2 bases; bases with no gene match: 9. This CDR3 contains 15 residues. TCRdb re-called the reads with MiXCR, one entry per CDR3 protein. This table holds 150,000 to 200,000 distinct CDR3 sequences, roughly 14% found once. The chain employs TRBV5-1 and TRBJ2-1, with TRBD2 matching 7 bases. The sequence came from a human donor in good health (CMV status not recorded). Some clones in this sample may be carry-over from other donors' samples. The sample taken for sequencing was PBMCs. The CDR3 DNA is TGCGCCAGCAGCTTTGTGGGAGGGCCGAAAAATGAGCAGTTCTTC. Protein: CASSFVGGPKNEQFF. The whole variable domain, remainder taken from reference TRBV5-1 and TRBJ2-1, is KAGVTQTPRYLIKTRGQQVTLSCSPISGHRSVSWYQQTPGQGLQFLFEYFSETQRNKGNFPGRFSGRQFSNSRSEMNVSTLELGDSALYLCASSFVGGPKNEQFFGPGTRLTVL.